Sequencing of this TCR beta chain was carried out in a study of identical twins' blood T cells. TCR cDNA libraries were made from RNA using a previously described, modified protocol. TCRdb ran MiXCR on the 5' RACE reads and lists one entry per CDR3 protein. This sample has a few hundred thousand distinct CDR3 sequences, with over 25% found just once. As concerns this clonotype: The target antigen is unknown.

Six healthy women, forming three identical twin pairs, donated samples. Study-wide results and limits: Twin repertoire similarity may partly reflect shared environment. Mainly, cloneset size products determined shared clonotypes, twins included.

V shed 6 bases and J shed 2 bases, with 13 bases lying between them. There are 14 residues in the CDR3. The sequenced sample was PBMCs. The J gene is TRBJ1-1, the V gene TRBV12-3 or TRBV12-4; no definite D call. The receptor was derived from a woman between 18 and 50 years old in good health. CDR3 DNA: TGTGCCAGCAGCCTCATTCGTAGCAACACTGAAGCTTTCTTT. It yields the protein CASSLIRSNTEAFF.